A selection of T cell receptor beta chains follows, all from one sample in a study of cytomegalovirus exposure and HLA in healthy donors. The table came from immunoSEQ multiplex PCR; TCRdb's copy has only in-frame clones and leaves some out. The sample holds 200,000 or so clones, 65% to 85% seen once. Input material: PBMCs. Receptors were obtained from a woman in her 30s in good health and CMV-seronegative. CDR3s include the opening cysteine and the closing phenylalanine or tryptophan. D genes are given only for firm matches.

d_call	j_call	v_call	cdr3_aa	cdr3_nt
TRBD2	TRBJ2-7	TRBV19	CASKFGAGAYEQYF	TGTGCCAGTAAATTCGGAGCGGGGGCCTACGAGCAGTACTTC
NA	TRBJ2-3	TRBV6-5	CASSFTGSRTDTQYF	TGTGCCAGCAGTTTCACAGGATCACGCACAGATACGCAGTATTTT
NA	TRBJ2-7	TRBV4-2	CASSQEAGGRPYEQYF	TGTGCCAGCAGCCAAGAGGCTGGCGGCCGACCCTACGAGCAGTACTTC
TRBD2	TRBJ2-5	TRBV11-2	CASSLGLAETQYF	TGTGCCAGCAGCTTAGGACTAGCAGAGACCCAGTACTTC
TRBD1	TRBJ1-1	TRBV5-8	CASSPSPWDRVGDEAFF	TGTGCCAGCAGCCCGTCTCCATGGGACAGGGTCGGTGATGAAGCTTTCTTT
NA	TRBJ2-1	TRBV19	CASSIARSNEQFF	TGTGCCAGTAGTATCGCCCGTAGCAATGAGCAGTTCTTC
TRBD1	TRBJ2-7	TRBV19	CASSRPGQGTYEQYF	TGTGCCAGTAGTCGTCCGGGACAGGGAACCTACGAGCAGTACTTC
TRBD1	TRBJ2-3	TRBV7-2	CASSPSGTQGDTQYF	TGTGCCAGCAGCCCCTCAGGGACACAGGGGGATACGCAGTATTTT
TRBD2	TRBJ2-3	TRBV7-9	CASSTHLGTSETDTQYF	TGTGCCAGCAGCACACACCTCGGGACTAGTGAAACAGATACGCAGTATTTT
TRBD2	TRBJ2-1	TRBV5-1	CASSFLGLAYNEQFF	TGCGCCAGCAGCTTTCTTGGACTAGCCTACAATGAGCAGTTCTTC
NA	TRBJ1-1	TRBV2	CASSEGPGMWTEAFF	TGTGCCAGCAGTGAAGGACCAGGGATGTGGACTGAAGCTTTCTTT
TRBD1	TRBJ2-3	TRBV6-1	CASRRDRVGTQYF	TGTGCCAGCAGAAGGGACAGAGTGGGCACGCAGTATTTT
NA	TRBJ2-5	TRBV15	CATSPARVYQETQYF	TGTGCCACCAGCCCAGCGAGGGTGTACCAAGAGACCCAGTACTTC
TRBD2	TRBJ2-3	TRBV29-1	CSVEGYSGRAWDTQYF	TGCAGCGTTGAAGGCTACAGCGGGAGAGCCTGGGATACGCAGTATTTT
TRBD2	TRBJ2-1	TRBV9	CASSTSGGPHNEQFF	TGTGCCAGCAGCACTAGCGGGGGGCCCCACAATGAGCAGTTCTTC
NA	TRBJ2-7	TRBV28	CASSLYSTYEQYF	TGTGCCAGCAGTTTATACAGCACCTACGAGCAGTACTTC
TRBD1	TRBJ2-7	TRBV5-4	CASGDRDLYF	TGTGCCAGCGGCGACAGGGATCTCTACTTC
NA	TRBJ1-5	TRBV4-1	CASSQRSGGNQPQHF	TGCGCCAGCAGCCAACGTTCGGGGGGCAATCAGCCCCAGCATTTT
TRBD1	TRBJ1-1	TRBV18	CASSPLDRGNTEAFF	TGTGCCAGCTCACCACTGGACAGGGGGAACACTGAAGCTTTCTTT
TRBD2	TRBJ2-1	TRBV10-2	CASTLMREGGNEQFF	TGCGCCAGCACCCTCATGAGGGAGGGAGGCAATGAGCAGTTCTTC